Shown below are 12 T cell receptor beta chains from a single sample sequenced in a study of T cell responses to AZD1222 COVID-19 vaccine. The protocol was immunoSEQ multiplex PCR, while the TCRdb copy is restricted to in-frame clones and leaves out a portion. The sample lists about 120,000 clones, roughly 84% occurring once. The material was peripheral blood, obtained on day 0 of AZD1222 vaccination. The source is an adult in good health.

The V and J genes are TRBV3-1 (or the pseudogene TRBV3-2) and TRBJ1-3; 9 bases match TRBD1. Germline trimming cut 10 bases from V and 2 bases from J; bases unmatched to any gene: 18. This CDR3 is 18 amino acids long. Germline-derived CDR1 and CDR2 are LGHDT and YNNKEL (reference sequence). The CDR3 DNA sequence: TGTGCCACCTCCCCCTCCGGGACAGGGTTTTTTCCTGGAAACACCATATATTTT. Protein sequence: CATSPSGTGFFPGNTIYF.

J is TRBJ1-5 and V is TRBV2, with TRBD1 matching over 8 bases. Germline V CDR1 and CDR2: SNHLY, FYNNEI. The trim removed 5 bases at V and 5 bases at J, leaving 5 bases unmatched. The CDR3 totals 14 residues. CDR3 amino acids: CASSFGQGDQPQHF. Here the CDR3 DNA reads TGTGCCAGCAGTTTTGGACAGGGAGATCAGCCCCAGCATTTT.

The chain couples TRBV4-1 to TRBJ1-1; tentatively, D is TRBD1 (5 bases). The CDR3 contains 14 residues. The V end was cut by 3 bases, the J end by 6 bases, with 14 bases between. CDR1 is MGHRA, CDR2 YSYEKL, per germline. CDR3 DNA sequence: TGCGCCAGCAGCCAGGAGAGGGACGACGCTGAAGCTTTCTTT. This codes for CASSQERDDAEAFF.

This chain uses TRBV5-1 with TRBJ2-7; 8 bases line up with TRBD1. Germline loops: CDR1 SGHRS, CDR2 YFSETQ. The CDR3 consists of 16 residues. Trimming removed 4 bases from V and 2 bases from J; junction bases left unmatched: 11. CDR3 nucleotide sequence: TGCGCCAGCAGCCCTCGGGGACAGGCAACCGCCTACGAGCAGTACTTC. Protein: CASSPRGQATAYEQYF.

The sample holds a few counts of this clone. CDR3 bases: TGTGCCAGCAGTGAATTGGGGTCTGGGGCCAACGTCCTGACTTTC. This sequence encodes CASSELGSGANVLTF. The J gene is TRBJ2-6, the V gene TRBV6-1; D is undetermined. The V gene lost 2 bases and the J gene lost 1 base, with 6 bases spanning the gap. The length of the CDR3 is 15 residues. In germline, CDR1 is MNHNS, CDR2 SASEGT.

The V gene is TRBV6-2 or TRBV6-3, the J gene TRBJ2-3; D could derive from TRBD1 or TRBD2 (5 bases each). The germline CDR1 and CDR2 sequences are MNHEY and SVGEGT. Trimming shortened V by 6 bases and J by 1 base, and 11 bases separated the two germline ends. The CDR3 length is 14 residues. The CDR3: CASSPGPGTDTQYF. CDR3 bases: TGTGCCAGCAGCCCGGGACCCGGCACAGATACGCAGTATTTT.

This chain links TRBV9 with TRBJ1-6; no reliable D call. Germline V gene data show CDR1 as SGDLS and CDR2 as YYNGEE. This CDR3 region has 15 residues. Trimming took off 3 bases at V and 7 bases at J, with 14 bases between the two ends. CDR3 loop: CASSAVGGPNSPLHF. CDR3 nucleotides: TGTGCCAGCAGCGCCGTAGGAGGTCCCAATTCACCCCTCCACTTT.

This clone has more than one count but fewer than ten. The gene calls are TRBV20-1 and TRBJ2-7; perhaps D is TRBD1 or TRBD2 (5 bases each). This CDR3 has 15 residues. Trimming left V 3 bases short and J 0 bases short, with 15 bases between. Germline loops: CDR1 DFQATT, CDR2 SNEGSKA (reference sequence). CDR3 sequence: CSASGDGISSYEQYF. The CDR3 DNA reads as TGCAGTGCTAGTGGGGACGGGATCTCCTCCTACGAGCAGTACTTC.

V is TRBV5-1 and J is TRBJ2-2, with a weak D call TRBD2 (5 bases). This CDR3 has 16 residues. CDR1 is SGHRS and CDR2 is YFSETQ in the germline V gene. The V end was cut by 0 bases, the J end by 5 bases, with 14 bases between. The CDR3 DNA follows: TGCGCCAGCAGCTTGGACTGGGGAGTGGTTACCGGGGAGCTGTTTTTT. It encodes CASSLDWGVVTGELFF.

The rearrangement uses TRBV12-3 or TRBV12-4 and TRBJ1-2; D gene uncertain. The CDR3 has 11 residues. V lost 5 bases to trimming and J lost 4 bases, with 5 bases between them. The CDR3 DNA reads as TGTGCCAGCAGTCCAGGCTATGGCTACACCTTC. Protein sequence: CASSPGYGYTF.

This clone occurred once. The rearrangement uses TRBV7-8 and TRBJ1-6; D ambiguous. The CDR3 totals 15 residues. Germline V gene lookup returns CDR1 SGHVS and CDR2 FQNEAQ. The germline V and J ends were trimmed by 5 bases and 7 bases, with 15 bases remaining between them. DNA for the CDR3: TGTGCCAGCAGCCAAGGAACTAAAATGAATTCACCCCTCCACTTT. It encodes CASSQGTKMNSPLHF.

V and J are TRBV10-3 and TRBJ1-4, with D unclear. Per germline, CDR1 ENHRY and CDR2 SYGVKD. V lost 4 bases and J lost 5, with 14 bases in between. The CDR3 totals 15 residues. For the CDR3, the DNA is TGTGCCATCAGTGGGCGGACGGACCCGAATGAAAAACTGTTTTTT. Amino acids: CAISGRTDPNEKLFF.